This record concerns one T cell receptor beta chain sequence. The antigen remains unidentified. The data belong to a study of shared clonotypes between healthy human individuals. For the study at large: A donor's plate count was three for CD4 naive and three for CD4 memory; CD8 naive had two and CD8 memory one.

Only CD45RO-negative cells positively selected for CCR7 counted as naive CD8 cells, so terminally differentiated effector memory CD45RA+ cells were excluded. Study conclusions and caveats: In a handful of donors, around 4.5% of naive CD4 clonotypes appeared in common.

TCRdb keeps only in-frame clones here, not all; method: immunoSEQ multiplex PCR. The sample lists around 1.9 million clones; about 92% were seen once. V shed 3 bases and J 8 bases; nucleotides not matched to a gene: 1. The CDR3 extends over 15 amino acids. Germline V gives CDR1 SNHLY, CDR2 FYNNEI. This TCR was recovered from a man between 18 and 35 years old in good health. Some clones in this sample may be carry-over from other donors' samples. The sample consisted of naive CD8+ T cells from PBMCs. The genes are TRBV2 and TRBJ2-1; 16 nucleotides match TRBD2. For the CDR3, the DNA is TGTGCCAGCAGTGAGGGACTAGCGGGAGGGGATGAGCAGTTCTTC. Translated, it gives CASSEGLAGGDEQFF.